These 2 T cell receptor beta chains originate from one sample sequenced in a study of shared clonotypes between healthy human individuals. The protocol was immunoSEQ multiplex PCR, while the TCRdb copy is restricted to in-frame clones and leaves out a portion. The sample yields 2 million to 3 million clones, approximately 94% seen once. Material: naive CD4+ T cells from PBMCs. The subset: CD45RA+ positively selected. The receptor source for this set is a man aged 18 to 35 in good health. Some clones in this sample may be carry-over from other donors' samples.

This chain links TRBV28 with TRBJ1-2; TRBD1 might be the D (6 bases). V was trimmed by 3 bases and J by 2 bases, leaving 13 bases between them. Germline CDR1 reads MDHEN; CDR2 reads SYDVKM. The CDR3 extends over 15 amino acids. In DNA form, the CDR3 reads TGTGCCAGCAGTTTTGGGGGCGGGCCAAACTATGGCTACACCTTC. Amino acids: CASSFGGGPNYGYTF.

V usage is TRBV27 and J usage is TRBJ1-5; D is uncertain. This CDR3 spans 15 amino acids. Per the germline V gene, CDR1 is MNHEY and CDR2 is SMNVEV (reference sequence). Trimming took off 4 bases at V and 7 bases at J, with 17 bases between the two ends. CDR3 sequence reads: CASSSYDRRDQPQHF. The CDR3 DNA reads as TGTGCCAGCAGTTCGTACGACCGGCGCGACCAGCCCCAGCATTTT.